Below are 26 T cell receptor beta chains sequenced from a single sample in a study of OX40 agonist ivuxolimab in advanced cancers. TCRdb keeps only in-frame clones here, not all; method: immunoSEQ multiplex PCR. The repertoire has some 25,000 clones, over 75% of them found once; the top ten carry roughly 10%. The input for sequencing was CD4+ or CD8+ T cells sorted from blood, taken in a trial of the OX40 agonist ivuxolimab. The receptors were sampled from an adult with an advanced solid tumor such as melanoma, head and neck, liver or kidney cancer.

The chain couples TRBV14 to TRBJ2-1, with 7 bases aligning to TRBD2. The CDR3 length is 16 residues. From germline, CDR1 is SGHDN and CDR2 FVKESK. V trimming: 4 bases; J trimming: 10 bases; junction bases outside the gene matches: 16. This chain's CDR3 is CASSLRRRWTGGEQFF. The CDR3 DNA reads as TGTGCCAGCAGCCTCAGAAGGCGATGGACGGGAGGAGAGCAGTTCTTC.

CDR3 sequence: CASSYGDIEAFF. The CDR3 nucleotides read TGTGCCAGCAGTTACGGTGACATTGAAGCTTTCTTT. V usage is TRBV6-6 and J usage is TRBJ1-1; D is ambiguous. Trimming cost V 2 bases and J 7 bases, with 8 bases left between them. Germline-derived CDR1 and CDR2 are MNHNY and SVGAGI (reference sequence). The CDR3 contains 12 residues.

DNA for the CDR3: TGTGCCAGCAGTCAAGGACAGGGGGTGAAACTGTTTTTT. This encodes CASSQGQGVKLFF. The genes are TRBV6-5 and TRBJ1-4; TRBD1 matches at 10 bases. Germline V lookup: CDR1 MNHEY, CDR2 SVGAGI. There are 13 residues in the CDR3. V dropped 5 bases and J dropped 11; count of bases not matched to a gene: 5.

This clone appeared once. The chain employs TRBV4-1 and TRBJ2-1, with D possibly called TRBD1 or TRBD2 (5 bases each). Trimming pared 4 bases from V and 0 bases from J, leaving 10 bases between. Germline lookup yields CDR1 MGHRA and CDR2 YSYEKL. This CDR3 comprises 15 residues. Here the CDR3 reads CASSRDQSSYNEQFF. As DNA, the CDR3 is TGCGCCAGCAGCCGGGACCAGAGCTCCTACAATGAGCAGTTCTTC.

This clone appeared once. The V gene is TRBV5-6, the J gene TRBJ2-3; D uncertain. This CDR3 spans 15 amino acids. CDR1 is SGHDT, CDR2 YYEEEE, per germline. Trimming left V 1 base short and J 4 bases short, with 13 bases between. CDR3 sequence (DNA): TGTGCCAGCAGCTTGACTCACTTTAGGGCAGATACGCAGTATTTT. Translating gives CASSLTHFRADTQYF.

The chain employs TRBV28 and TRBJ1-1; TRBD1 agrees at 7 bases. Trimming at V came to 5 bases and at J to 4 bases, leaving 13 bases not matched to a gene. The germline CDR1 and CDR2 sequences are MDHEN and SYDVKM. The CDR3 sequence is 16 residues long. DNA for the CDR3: TGTGCCAGCAGTCCCTACGACAGGGCTATGGGCACTGAAGCTTTCTTT. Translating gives CASSPYDRAMGTEAFF.

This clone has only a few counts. CDR3 loop: CASSEDGVQPQHF. The CDR3 nucleotides read TGTGCCAGCAGTGAAGACGGGGTACAGCCCCAGCATTTT. The chain combines TRBV6-1 with TRBJ1-5; D not resolved. Germline assignment: CDR1 MNHNS and CDR2 SASEGT. This CDR3 comprises 13 residues. V was trimmed by 1 base and J by 7 bases, leaving 8 bases between them.

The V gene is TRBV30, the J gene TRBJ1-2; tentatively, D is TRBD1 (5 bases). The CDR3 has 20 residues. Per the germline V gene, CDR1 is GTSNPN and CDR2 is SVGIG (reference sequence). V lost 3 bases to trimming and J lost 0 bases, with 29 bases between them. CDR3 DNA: TGTGCCTGGAGCCACTACGGGTGGTCCGGGACCTCCTTAACTAACTATGGCTACACCTTC. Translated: CAWSHYGWSGTSLTNYGYTF.

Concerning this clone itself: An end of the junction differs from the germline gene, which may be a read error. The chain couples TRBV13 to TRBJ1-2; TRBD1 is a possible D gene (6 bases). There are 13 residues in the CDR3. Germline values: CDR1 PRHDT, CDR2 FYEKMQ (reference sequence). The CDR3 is CASRLGQNYGYTF. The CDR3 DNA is TGTGCCAGCAGATTAGGACAGAACTATGGCTACACCTTC.

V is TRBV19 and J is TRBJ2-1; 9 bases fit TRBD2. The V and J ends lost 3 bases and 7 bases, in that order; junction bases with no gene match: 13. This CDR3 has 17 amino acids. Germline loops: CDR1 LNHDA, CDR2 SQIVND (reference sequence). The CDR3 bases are TGTGCCAGTAGTATTACTAGCGGCCTCGCGGGGGGGAATGAGCAGTTCTTC. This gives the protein CASSITSGLAGGNEQFF.

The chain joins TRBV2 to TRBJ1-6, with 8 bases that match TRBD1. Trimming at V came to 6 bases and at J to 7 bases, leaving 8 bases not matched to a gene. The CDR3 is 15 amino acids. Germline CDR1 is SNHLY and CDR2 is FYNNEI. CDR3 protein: CASRPGTGENSPLHF. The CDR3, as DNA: TGTGCCAGCAGGCCCGGGACAGGTGAAAATTCACCCCTCCACTTT.

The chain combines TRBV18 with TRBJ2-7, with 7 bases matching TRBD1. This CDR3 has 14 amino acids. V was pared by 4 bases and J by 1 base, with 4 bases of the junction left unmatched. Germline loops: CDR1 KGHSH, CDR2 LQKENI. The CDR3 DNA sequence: TGTGCCAGCTCACACGGACAGGCTTCCTACGAGCAGTACTTC. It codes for CASSHGQASYEQYF. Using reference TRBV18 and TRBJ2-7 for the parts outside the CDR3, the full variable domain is NAGVMQNPRHLVRRRGQEARLRCSPMKGHSHVYWYRQLPEEGLKFMVYLQKENIIDESGMPKERFSAEFPKEGPSILRIQQVVRGDSAAYFCASSHGQASYEQYFGPGTRLTVT.

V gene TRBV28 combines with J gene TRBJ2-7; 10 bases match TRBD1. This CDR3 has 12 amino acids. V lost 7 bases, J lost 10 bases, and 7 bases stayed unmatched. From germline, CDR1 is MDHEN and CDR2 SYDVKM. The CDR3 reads CASTSRTGGQYF. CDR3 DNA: TGTGCCAGCACCTCTAGGACAGGGGGACAGTACTTC.

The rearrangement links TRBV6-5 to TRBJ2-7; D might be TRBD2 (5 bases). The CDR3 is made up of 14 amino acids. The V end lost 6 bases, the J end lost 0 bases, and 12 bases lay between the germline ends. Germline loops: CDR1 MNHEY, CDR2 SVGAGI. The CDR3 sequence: CASRFRRGSYEQYF. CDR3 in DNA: TGTGCCAGCAGATTTAGACGGGGCTCCTACGAGCAGTACTTC.

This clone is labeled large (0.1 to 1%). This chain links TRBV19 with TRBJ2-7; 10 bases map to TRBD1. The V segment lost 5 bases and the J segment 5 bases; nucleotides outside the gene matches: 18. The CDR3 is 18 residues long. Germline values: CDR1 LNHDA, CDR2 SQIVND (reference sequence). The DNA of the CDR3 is TGTGCCAGTAGTCCAGTGGGGGGTAGACAGGGGGCCCTGGACGAGCAGTACTTC. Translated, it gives CASSPVGGRQGALDEQYF.

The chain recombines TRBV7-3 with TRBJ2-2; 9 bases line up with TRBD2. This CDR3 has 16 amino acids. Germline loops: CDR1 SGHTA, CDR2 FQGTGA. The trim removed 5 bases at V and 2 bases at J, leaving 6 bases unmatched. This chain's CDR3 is CASSPAGGGNTGELFF. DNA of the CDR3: TGTGCCAGCAGCCCAGCGGGAGGTGGAAACACCGGGGAGCTGTTTTTT.

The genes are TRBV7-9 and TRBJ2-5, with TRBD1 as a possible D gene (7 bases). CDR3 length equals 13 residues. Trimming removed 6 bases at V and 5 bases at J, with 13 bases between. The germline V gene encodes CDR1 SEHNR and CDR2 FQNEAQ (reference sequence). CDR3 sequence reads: CASREGAQETQYF. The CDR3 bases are TGTGCCAGCAGGGAGGGGGCCCAGGAGACCCAGTACTTC.

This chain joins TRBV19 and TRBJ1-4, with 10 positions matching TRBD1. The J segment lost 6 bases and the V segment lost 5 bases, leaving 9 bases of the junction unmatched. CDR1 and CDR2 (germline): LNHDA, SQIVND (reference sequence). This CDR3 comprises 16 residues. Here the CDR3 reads CASSYNTGTGDEKLFF. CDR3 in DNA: TGTGCCAGTAGTTACAATACCGGGACAGGGGATGAAAAACTGTTTTTT. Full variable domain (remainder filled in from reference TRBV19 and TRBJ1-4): DGGITQSPKYLFRKEGQNVTLSCEQNLNHDAMYWYRQDPGQGLRLIYYSQIVNDFQKGDIAEGYSVSREKKESFPLTVTSAQKNPTAFYLCASSYNTGTGDEKLFFGSGTQLSVL.

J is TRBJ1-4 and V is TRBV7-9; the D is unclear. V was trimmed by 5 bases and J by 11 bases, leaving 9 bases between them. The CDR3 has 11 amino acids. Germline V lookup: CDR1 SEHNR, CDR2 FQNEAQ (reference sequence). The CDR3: CASSRESKLFF. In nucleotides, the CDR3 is TGTGCCAGCAGCCGAGAGTCCAAACTGTTTTTT.

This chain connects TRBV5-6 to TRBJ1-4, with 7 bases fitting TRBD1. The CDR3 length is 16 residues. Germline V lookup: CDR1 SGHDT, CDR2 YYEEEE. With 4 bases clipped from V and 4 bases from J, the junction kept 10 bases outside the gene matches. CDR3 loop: CASSPQTGNYNEKLFF. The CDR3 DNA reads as TGTGCCAGCAGCCCGCAGACAGGGAACTATAATGAAAAACTGTTTTTT.

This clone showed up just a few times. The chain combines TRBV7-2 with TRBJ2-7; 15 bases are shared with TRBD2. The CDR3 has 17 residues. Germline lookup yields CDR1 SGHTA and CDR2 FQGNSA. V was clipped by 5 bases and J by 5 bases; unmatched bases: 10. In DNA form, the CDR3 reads TGTGCCAGCAGCCCGCAGGGGGGACTAGCGGGAGGTGACGAGCAGTACTTC. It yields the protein CASSPQGGLAGGDEQYF.

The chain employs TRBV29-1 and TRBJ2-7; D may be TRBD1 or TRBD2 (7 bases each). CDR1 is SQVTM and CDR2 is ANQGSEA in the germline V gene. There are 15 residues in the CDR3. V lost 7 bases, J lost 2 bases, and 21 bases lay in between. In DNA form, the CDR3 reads TGCAGCGCCGCCCAGGGGGGGGGCTTCGCCTACGAGCAGTACTTC. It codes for CSAAQGGGFAYEQYF.

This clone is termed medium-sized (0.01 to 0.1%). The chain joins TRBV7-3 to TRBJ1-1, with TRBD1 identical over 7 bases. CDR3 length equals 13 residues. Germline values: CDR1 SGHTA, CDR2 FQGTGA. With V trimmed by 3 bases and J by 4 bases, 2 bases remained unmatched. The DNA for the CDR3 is TGTGCCAGCAGCTTGACAGGGTCCACTGAAGCTTTCTTT. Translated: CASSLTGSTEAFF.

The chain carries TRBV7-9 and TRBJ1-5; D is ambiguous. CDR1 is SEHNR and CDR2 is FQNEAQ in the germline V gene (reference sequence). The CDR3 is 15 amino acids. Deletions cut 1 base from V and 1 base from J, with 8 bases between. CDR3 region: CASSLVGRSNQPQHF. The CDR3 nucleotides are TGTGCCAGCAGCTTAGTGGGGAGGAGCAATCAGCCCCAGCATTTT.

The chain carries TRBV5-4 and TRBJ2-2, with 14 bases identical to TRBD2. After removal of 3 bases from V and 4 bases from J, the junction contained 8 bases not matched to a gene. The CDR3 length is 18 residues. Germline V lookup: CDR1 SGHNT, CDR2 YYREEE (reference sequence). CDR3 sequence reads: CASSSGTSGRWGTGELFF. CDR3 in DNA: TGTGCCAGCAGCTCCGGGACTAGCGGGAGATGGGGCACCGGGGAGCTGTTTTTT.

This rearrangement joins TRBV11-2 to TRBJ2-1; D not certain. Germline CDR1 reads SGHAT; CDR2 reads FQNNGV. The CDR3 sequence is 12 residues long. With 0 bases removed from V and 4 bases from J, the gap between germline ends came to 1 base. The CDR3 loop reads CASSLEYNEQFF. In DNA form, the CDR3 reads TGTGCCAGCAGCTTAGAGTACAATGAGCAGTTCTTC.